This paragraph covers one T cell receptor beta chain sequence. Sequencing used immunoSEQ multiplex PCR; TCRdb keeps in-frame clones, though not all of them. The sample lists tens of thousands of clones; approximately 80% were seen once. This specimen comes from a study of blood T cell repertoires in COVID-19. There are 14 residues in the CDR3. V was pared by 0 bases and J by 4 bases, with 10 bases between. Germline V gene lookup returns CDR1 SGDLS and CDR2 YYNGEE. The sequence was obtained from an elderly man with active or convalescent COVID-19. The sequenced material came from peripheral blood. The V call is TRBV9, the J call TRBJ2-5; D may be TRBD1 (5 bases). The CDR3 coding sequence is TGTGCCAGCAGCGTAGATCCCCAGGGAGAGACCCAGTACTTC. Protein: CASSVDPQGETQYF.